Below are 11 T cell receptor beta chains sequenced from a single sample in a study of blood T cell repertoires in COVID-19. Sequencing used immunoSEQ multiplex PCR; TCRdb keeps in-frame clones, though not all of them. The sample holds about 250,000 clones, roughly 83% seen once. The sample was peripheral blood. The receptors derive from an elderly woman with COVID-19, enrolled during active disease.

This chain joins TRBV7-2 and TRBJ2-5; D unresolved. V lost 1 base to trimming and J lost 1 base, with 7 bases between them. The CDR3 loop spans 14 amino acids. CDR1 is SGHTA and CDR2 is FQGNSA in the germline V gene. CDR3: CASSLESTQETQYF. Here the CDR3 DNA reads TGTGCCAGCAGCTTAGAAAGCACCCAAGAGACCCAGTACTTC. The whole variable domain, remainder taken from reference TRBV7-2 and TRBJ2-5, is GAGVSQSPSNKVTEKGKDVELRCDPISGHTALYWYRQSLGQGLEFLIYFQGNSAPDKSGLPSDRFSAERTGGSVSTLTIQRTQQEDSAVYLCASSLESTQETQYFGPGTRLLVL.

The V gene is TRBV29-1, the J gene TRBJ1-5; D not certain. Trimming removed 2 bases from V and 2 bases from J, with 13 bases in between. CDR1 and CDR2 from the germline V gene are SQVTM and ANQGSEA. There are 15 residues in the CDR3. The CDR3, as DNA: TGCAGCGTTGAAAACGGCCTGGGCGGCAATCAGCCCCAGCATTTT. Amino acids: CSVENGLGGNQPQHF.

The rearrangement joins TRBV18 to TRBJ2-1; 9 positions match TRBD2. Germline CDR1 is KGHSH and CDR2 is LQKENI. The CDR3 contains 16 residues. Germline trimming cut 0 bases from V and 5 bases from J; bases unmatched to any gene: 5. CDR3: CASSPPETSGHNEQFF. In nucleotides, the CDR3 is TGTGCCAGCTCACCACCGGAGACTAGCGGCCACAATGAGCAGTTCTTC. The variable domain in full, completed from reference TRBV18 and TRBJ2-1, reads NAGVMQNPRHLVRRRGQEARLRCSPMKGHSHVYWYRQLPEEGLKFMVYLQKENIIDESGMPKERFSAEFPKEGPSILRIQQVVRGDSAAYFCASSPPETSGHNEQFFGPGTRLTVL.

The chain employs TRBV11-2 and TRBJ1-2, with D possibly being TRBD1 (5 bases). Germline values: CDR1 SGHAT, CDR2 FQNNGV. V was cut by 5 bases and J by 3 bases, with 22 bases left in between. This CDR3 is built from 17 residues. The CDR3 DNA reads as TGTGCCAGCAGCAGTCTCCAGGGAAGGGAAGATGACTATGGCTACACCTTC. As protein: CASSSLQGREDDYGYTF. Filled out from reference TRBV11-2 and TRBJ1-2, the complete variable domain reads EAGVAQSPRYKIIEKRQSVAFWCNPISGHATLYWYQQILGQGPKLLIQFQNNGVVDDSQLPKDRFSAERLKGVDSTLKIQPAKLEDSAVYLCASSSLQGREDDYGYTFGSGTRLTVV.

J is TRBJ1-1 and V is TRBV13; possibly TRBD1 for D (5 bases). The germline V and J ends were trimmed by 8 bases and 0 bases, with 10 bases remaining between them. The CDR3 has 13 residues. Germline V gives CDR1 PRHDT, CDR2 FYEKMQ (reference sequence). Written as DNA, the CDR3 is TGTGCCAGCGGGGGACTGATGAACACTGAAGCTTTCTTT. It specifies CASGGLMNTEAFF. The full variable domain, rest sourced from reference TRBV13 and TRBJ1-1, is AAGVIQSPRHLIKEKRETATLKCYPIPRHDTVYWYQQGPGQDPQFLISFYEKMQSDKGSIPDRFSAQQFSDYHSELNMSSLELGDSALYFCASGGLMNTEAFFGQGTRLTVV.

The chain has TRBV28 and TRBJ2-7, with TRBD1 matching 9 bases. J was trimmed by 0 bases and V by 6 bases; bases with no gene match: 9. CDR3 length: 16 residues. The germline V gene encodes CDR1 MDHEN and CDR2 SYDVKM. The CDR3 loop reads CASSQAGTGLSYEQYV. The CDR3 nucleotides are TGTGCCAGCAGCCAGGCCGGGACAGGGCTCTCCTACGAGCAGTACGTC.

This clone was seen just once. The chain recombines TRBV5-4 with TRBJ1-2; TRBD1 might be the D (5 bases). There are 14 residues in the CDR3. Germline CDR1 reads SGHNT; CDR2 reads YYREEE (reference sequence). Trimming left V 2 bases short and J 13 bases short, with 21 bases between. CDR3 bases: TGTGCCAGCAGCTTCCCCGAAGAACAACAGGCCCGCACCTTC. Amino acid sequence: CASSFPEEQQARTF. Drawing the rest from reference TRBV5-4 and TRBJ1-2, the complete variable domain is ETGVTQSPTHLIKTRGQQVTLRCSSQSGHNTVSWYQQALGQGPQFIFQYYREEENGRGNFPPRFSGLQFPNYSSELNVNALELDDSALYLCASSFPEEQQARTFGSGTRLTVV.

The chain combines TRBV30 with TRBJ2-3, with D perhaps TRBD1 (5 bases). Per germline, CDR1 GTSNPN and CDR2 SVGIG (reference sequence). The CDR3 extends over 14 amino acids. Trimming cost V 3 bases and J 3 bases, with 13 bases left between them. CDR3 sequence (DNA): TGTGCCTGGAGGGAGTGGGGCGTTACAGATACGCAGTATTTT. The encoded protein is CAWREWGVTDTQYF.

The chain is built from TRBV9 and TRBJ2-5; 7 bases are a match to TRBD2. V was pared by 4 bases and J by 0 bases, with 9 bases of the junction left unmatched. The CDR3 contains 16 residues. From germline, CDR1 is SGDLS and CDR2 YYNGEE. CDR3 nucleotide sequence: TGTGCCAGCAGCAAAGCGGGAACCCTAGACCAAGAGACCCAGTACTTC. This encodes CASSKAGTLDQETQYF. The variable domain in full, with the rest retrieved from reference TRBV9 and TRBJ2-5, is DSGVTQTPKHLITATGQRVTLRCSPRSGDLSVYWYQQSLDQGLQFLIQYYNGEERAKGNILERFSAQQFPDLHSELNLSSLELGDSALYFCASSKAGTLDQETQYFGPGTRLLVL.

The chain combines TRBV15 with TRBJ1-4; 7 bases are a match to TRBD1. Trimming removed 5 bases from V and 5 bases from J; junction bases left unmatched: 11. This CDR3 region has 16 residues. Germline CDR1 reads LNHNV; CDR2 reads YYDKDF (reference sequence). The CDR3 DNA is TGTGCCACCAGCGATCACAGGGGCTCAATCAATGAAAAACTGTTTTTT. The encoded protein is CATSDHRGSINEKLFF. The full variable domain, completed using reference TRBV15 and TRBJ1-4, is DAMVIQNPRYQVTQFGKPVTLSCSQTLNHNVMYWYQQKSSQAPKLLFHYYDKDFNNEADTPDNFQSRRPNTSFCFLDIRSPGLGDTAMYLCATSDHRGSINEKLFFGSGTQLSVL.

This clone was seen once. This chain connects TRBV7-2 to TRBJ2-3; no clear D gene. V was shortened by 5 bases and J by 6 bases, with 9 bases between the two germline ends. The germline V gene has CDR1 SGHTA and CDR2 FQGNSA. The CDR3 is 12 amino acids. In DNA, the CDR3 is TGTGCCAGCAGCCCTCTCGGGGATACGCAGTATTTT. Encoded protein: CASSPLGDTQYF.